The clone carrying this T cell receptor beta chain was picked up a small number of times. The record originates from a study of blood T cell repertoires in COVID-19. For the study at large: Acute-phase and convalescent COVID-19 samples originated in the United States, Italy and Spain. Sources were T cells, B-cell-depleted T cells, or PBMCs; the material itself was cDNA or gDNA.

The authors' processing: Nucleated cell number was recorded as an estimate derived from reference gene primer amplification. Measured with immunoSEQ multiplex PCR; TCRdb has only the in-frame clones, and not every one. Clone size and the V and J calls come from that table; the DNA yielded D and trimming. Of about 200,000 clones in the sample, 70% to 80% were seen once. After removal of 0 bases from V and 3 bases from J, the junction contained 2 bases not matched to a gene. CDR1 and CDR2 (germline): SGHRS, YFSETQ. The CDR3 is 16 amino acids. This clonotype was obtained from a man aged 50 to 59 who had recovered from COVID-19. This chain joins TRBV5-1 and TRBJ2-3; 12 bases are shared with TRBD1. Sequencing used peripheral blood. The CDR3: CASSLAGQGATDTQYF. In DNA, the CDR3 is TGCGCCAGCAGCTTGGCGGGACAGGGGGCGACAGATACGCAGTATTTT.